This T cell receptor (beta chain) was identified in a study of shared clonotypes between healthy human individuals. Across the whole study: CD4 naive cells filled three plates per donor, CD4 memory three, CD8 naive two and CD8 memory one. Study results and caveats: The study's rarefaction showed incomplete sorted-subset sequencing despite large depth. Clonotype sharing among donors likely depends on sequencing depth.

Splitting of each subset's genomic DNA was done evenly across several immunoSEQ plates. The repertoire was sequenced with immunoSEQ multiplex PCR; TCRdb's copy has only in-frame clones and lacks some. The table lists roughly 1,000,000 clones, approximately 80% of them singletons, with 0.61% in the top ten. Germline values: CDR1 SGHDT, CDR2 YYEEEE. V dropped 0 bases and J dropped 2; count of bases not matched to a gene: 9. The CDR3 is 17 residues long. A remark on this clone: The antigen remains undetermined.

The V gene is TRBV5-6, the J gene TRBJ2-7, with 9 bases identical to TRBD1. Sequenced sample: memory CD4+ T cells from PBMCs. Subset indicated: CD45RA-negative fraction. The receptor comes from a man in his late teens or twenties in good health. Some clones in this sample may be carry-over from other donors' samples. The CDR3 loop is CASSLAGFRDRAYEQYF. The CDR3 DNA reads as TGTGCCAGCAGCTTGGCCGGGTTTCGGGACAGGGCCTACGAGCAGTACTTC.